This T cell receptor beta chain was identified in a study of blood T cell repertoires in COVID-19. Background on the study: Samples of COVID-19 (acute and convalescent) were obtained from the United States, Italy and Spain. PBMCs, B-cell-depleted T cells, or T cells provided the cDNA or gDNA that made up the material.

As originally analysed: Scientists estimated how many nucleated cells there were by amplifying reference gene primers. Generated by immunoSEQ multiplex PCR, the TCRdb table keeps only in-frame clones and is missing some. That table is the source of V, J and clone size, and D and trimming were worked out from the DNA. The sample contains fewer than 70,000 clones, about 87% of which appear only once. Germline V lookup: CDR1 SNHLY, CDR2 FYNNEI. Trimming cost V 7 bases and J 2 bases, with 11 bases left between them. This CDR3 has 13 residues. The receptor's source is a human donor in a cohort sampled during active COVID-19. Input material: peripheral blood. The gene calls are TRBV2 and TRBJ1-2; D is uncertain. CDR3 amino acids: CASNEVLNYGYTF. DNA of the CDR3: TGTGCCAGCAACGAGGTTCTGAACTATGGCTACACCTTC.